These T cell receptor beta chains were read from a single sample in a study of blood T cells in healthy people across ages. TCRdb redid the calling of the 5' RACE reads with MiXCR, one entry per CDR3 protein. The table shows 1,500,000 or so distinct CDR3 sequences, with 59% occurring only once. The sequenced sample consisted of blood. The receptors originated from a man aged 18 to 29 in good health. Both conserved end residues are part of each CDR3. The D gene is left open where the match is weak. Where a row states a size, it is once, few, many or the class of an expanded clone; other rows omit it.

CDR3aa	CDR3nt	v_gene	j_gene	d_gene	abundance
CASSLRLAESGANVLTF	TGCGCCAGCAGCCTCAGACTAGCGGAGTCTGGGGCCAACGTCCTGACTTTC	TRBV4-1	TRBJ2-6	TRBD2	-
CASSLMGSSGAVANEQFF	TGTGCCAGCAGCCTAATGGGGTCTAGCGGGGCGGTCGCCAATGAGCAGTTCTTC	TRBV27	TRBJ2-1	TRBD2	-
CASTYRGETYEQYF	TGTGCCAGCACATACAGGGGGGAGACCTACGAGCAGTACTTC	TRBV6-6	TRBJ2-7	TRBD1	-
CSVVISGARTDTQYF	TGCAGCGTTGTAATTAGCGGGGCCCGCACAGATACGCAGTATTTT	TRBV29-1	TRBJ2-3	TRBD2	few
CAISGTGEQETQYF	TGTGCCATCAGTGGGACAGGGGAGCAAGAGACCCAGTACTTC	TRBV10-3	TRBJ2-5	TRBD1	-
CASSLGGKGQETQYF	TGTGCCAGCAGCTTAGGAGGGAAGGGGCAGGAGACCCAGTACTTC	TRBV7-2	TRBJ2-5	-	-
CASSPRQGGDQETQYF	TGTGCCAGCAGTCCTCGACAGGGTGGGGATCAAGAGACCCAGTACTTC	TRBV6-2/TRBV6-3	TRBJ2-5	TRBD1	-
CASSHSLEQFF	TGCGCCAGCAGCCACTCGTTGGAGCAGTTCTTC	TRBV4-1	TRBJ2-1	-	few
CASSLTSGTSQQFF	TGTGCCAGCAGCTTAACTAGCGGGACCAGCCAGCAGTTCTTC	TRBV7-2	TRBJ2-1	TRBD2	-
CSAEGVGASSYEQYF	TGCAGCGCCGAGGGTGTCGGGGCGAGCTCCTACGAGCAGTACTTC	TRBV29-1	TRBJ2-7	-	-
CASSSAGTGDHEQYF	TGTGCCAGCAGTTCTGCGGGGACAGGGGACCACGAGCAGTACTTC	TRBV6-5	TRBJ2-7	TRBD1	-
CASSTGQESYEQYF	TGTGCCAGCAGTACCGGACAGGAATCCTACGAGCAGTACTTC	TRBV6-6	TRBJ2-7	TRBD1	-
CSVEDRRSYGYTF	TGCAGCGTTGAAGATCGACGTAGCTATGGCTACACCTTC	TRBV29-1	TRBJ1-2	-	-
CASIRGRGSAYEQYF	TGTGCCAGCATCCGAGGTCGGGGTTCGGCTTACGAGCAGTACTTC	TRBV7-2	TRBJ2-7	-	-
CASSPGDGSTDTQYF	TGTGCCAGCTCACCAGGGGACGGAAGCACAGATACGCAGTATTTT	TRBV18	TRBJ2-3	-	once
CASSFAGTGNEQYF	TGTGCCAGCAGTTTCGCCGGGACAGGTAACGAGCAGTACTTC	TRBV27	TRBJ2-7	TRBD1	-
CSAYHTDNTEAFF	TGCAGTGCTTACCATACAGATAACACTGAAGCTTTCTTT	TRBV20-1	TRBJ1-1	-	-
CASRAGALYGYTF	TGTGCCAGCAGAGCCGGGGCCCTTTATGGCTACACCTTC	TRBV6-5	TRBJ1-2	-	-
CSVGRLAGGRLHYNEQFF	TGCAGCGTTGGTCGACTAGCGGGGGGCCGGCTCCACTACAATGAGCAGTTCTTC	TRBV29-1	TRBJ2-1	TRBD2	-
CASSLGGLTNEQFF	TGTGCCAGCAGTTTAGGGGGATTAACGAATGAGCAGTTCTTC	TRBV27	TRBJ2-1	-	-
CASSSRTSGARYEQYF	TGTGCCAGCAGCTCTCGGACTAGCGGGGCACGGTACGAGCAGTACTTC	TRBV3-1	TRBJ2-7	TRBD2	few
CASSSGPTTVYEQYF	TGTGCCAGCAGTTCGGGGCCGACCACCGTCTACGAGCAGTACTTC	TRBV27	TRBJ2-7	-	-
CASGGRLVSSEQYF	TGTGCCAGCGGGGGACGACTAGTTTCTTCCGAGCAGTACTTC	TRBV12-3/TRBV12-4	TRBJ2-7	-	-
CASSPHQASYEQYF	TGTGCCAGCAGCCCCCATCAGGCTTCCTACGAGCAGTACTTC	TRBV7-6	TRBJ2-7	-	-
CASSYGAENGEQYF	TGTGCCAGCAGTTACGGGGCAGAGAACGGGGAGCAGTACTTC	TRBV6-6	TRBJ2-7	-	-
CASSSGLAGGPRYEQYF	TGCGCCAGCAGCTCCGGACTAGCGGGAGGGCCCAGGTACGAGCAGTACTTC	TRBV5-1	TRBJ2-7	TRBD2	-
CSASRDSPYEQYF	TGCAGTGCTAGCCGGGACAGTCCCTACGAGCAGTACTTC	TRBV20-1	TRBJ2-7	TRBD1	-
CASSPLGQGGHNEQFF	TGTGCCAGCAGTCCATTGGGACAGGGGGGCCACAATGAGCAGTTCTTC	TRBV25-1	TRBJ2-1	TRBD1	-
CASSRWGSNEKLFF	TGTGCCAGCAGTAGGTGGGGAAGTAATGAAAAACTGTTTTTT	TRBV12-3/TRBV12-4	TRBJ1-4	-	many
CASSLVLAGIDEQFF	TGTGCCAGCAGCTTAGTACTAGCGGGAATCGATGAGCAGTTCTTC	TRBV7-9	TRBJ2-1	TRBD2	-
CASSDRTSSTDTQYF	TGTGCCAGCAGTGACCGAACTTCTAGCACAGATACGCAGTATTTT	TRBV6-4	TRBJ2-3	-	-
CASSQDLGWGQTLRNEQFF	TGCGCCAGCAGCCAAGATCTCGGTTGGGGACAGACTCTCCGAAATGAGCAGTTCTTC	TRBV4-1	TRBJ2-1	TRBD1	-
CASSRGTLATYNEQFF	TGTGCCAGCAGCAGAGGGACTTTGGCAACCTACAATGAGCAGTTCTTC	TRBV7-2	TRBJ2-1	-	-
CASSQATGGDTEAFF	TGCGCCAGCAGCCAAGCGACAGGGGGTGACACTGAAGCTTTCTTT	TRBV4-1	TRBJ1-1	TRBD1	-
CASRGASVTQYF	TGTGCCAGCAGGGGGGCTAGCGTTACGCAGTATTTT	TRBV27	TRBJ2-3	-	-
CASSFRGEGQPQHF	TGTGCCAGCAGCTTCCGGGGGGAAGGGCAGCCCCAGCATTTT	TRBV27	TRBJ1-5	-	-
CASSRGFRAYEQYF	TGTGCCAGCAGTAGGGGATTTAGGGCCTACGAGCAGTACTTC	TRBV27	TRBJ2-7	-	-
CASSEIARGDEQYF	TGTGCCAGCAGTGAGATTGCCAGGGGAGACGAGCAGTACTTC	TRBV6-1	TRBJ2-7	-	-
CASSDLGDSTGELFF	TGTGCCAGCAGTGACCTTGGGGACAGCACCGGGGAGCTGTTTTTT	TRBV25-1	TRBJ2-2	TRBD1	-
CASRLRESSYNEQFF	TGTGCCAGCAGACTCCGGGAGAGCTCCTACAATGAGCAGTTCTTC	TRBV28	TRBJ2-1	-	-
CSARAGITYEQYF	TGCAGTGCTAGAGCCGGGATAACCTACGAGCAGTACTTC	TRBV20-1	TRBJ2-7	-	-
CASSEGRAGNQPQHF	TGTGCCAGCAGTGAAGGCAGGGCTGGCAATCAGCCCCAGCATTTT	TRBV2	TRBJ1-5	-	-
CASSPGSWNEQYF	TGCGCCAGCAGCCCCGGGTCCTGGAACGAGCAGTACTTC	TRBV5-1	TRBJ2-7	-	-
CASSQQRAGVADTQYF	TGTGCCAGCAGCCAACAAAGAGCGGGGGTAGCAGATACGCAGTATTTT	TRBV14	TRBJ2-3	TRBD2	-
CSARGDRPYEQYF	TGCAGTGCTAGAGGTGACAGGCCCTACGAGCAGTACTTC	TRBV20-1	TRBJ2-7	-	-
CASSLTGWNIQYF	TGTGCCAGCAGCCTGACAGGGTGGAACATTCAGTACTTC	TRBV3-1	TRBJ2-4	TRBD1	-
CATSRDRGNNYGYTF	TGTGCCACCAGCAGAGACAGGGGGAATAACTATGGCTACACCTTC	TRBV15	TRBJ1-2	TRBD1	-
CASSLSDTAIKTQYF	TGTGCCAGCAGTTTATCGGACACCGCCATAAAGACCCAGTACTTC	TRBV27	TRBJ2-5	-	-
CASTRTGENTEAFF	TGCGCCAGCACCCGGACAGGGGAGAACACTGAAGCTTTCTTT	TRBV5-1	TRBJ1-1	TRBD1	-
CASSEKAGRQPQHF	TGTGCCAGCAGTGAAAAGGCAGGGAGGCAGCCCCAGCATTTT	TRBV2	TRBJ1-5	-	-